The present entry profiles one T cell receptor beta chain with its context. Its antigen is not known. The CDR3 spans 11 residues. Trimming took 10 bases from V and 2 from J, leaving 8 bases between them. From germline, CDR1 is SNHLY and CDR2 FYNNEI. Only in-frame clones appear in the TCRdb table, and some are missing; sequencing was by immunoSEQ multiplex PCR. Of roughly 110,000 clones in the sample, roughly 90% were seen once. This sample stems from a study of T cell responses to AZD1222 COVID-19 vaccine. Looking at the study overall: The analysis combined second doses at about 4 or about 12 weeks.

Notes on the study in general: Just 5 to 7 people given AZD1222 tested seropositive at baseline. Receipt of two AZD1222 doses was followed by a rise in Spike-specific TCR breadth and depth.

Material: peripheral blood, obtained on day 0 of AZD1222 vaccination. The sequence derives from an adult in good health. The chain has TRBV2 and TRBJ2-5; D gene ambiguous. CDR3 nucleotides: TGTGCCAACCGGAAACAAGAGACCCAGTACTTC. As protein: CANRKQETQYF.